This T cell receptor beta chain was documented in a study of control samples from healthy donors and cancer patients. Data came from immunoSEQ multiplex PCR; TCRdb stores just in-frame clones and leaves some out. In the table there are around 95,000 clones, 85% of which are singletons. The source material was blood. The TCR was taken from a young man in good health.

For the CDR3, the DNA is TGTGCCAGCAGCCCTCGAGCCTCAGGGGGGAACACCATATATTTT. It translates to CASSPRASGGNTIYF. The chain couples TRBV3-1 (or the pseudogene TRBV3-2) to TRBJ1-3, with 7 nucleotides matching TRBD1. V was clipped by 4 bases and J by 7 bases; unmatched bases: 10. CDR1 LGHDT and CDR2 YNNKEL come from the germline V gene (reference sequence). This CDR3 has 15 residues.